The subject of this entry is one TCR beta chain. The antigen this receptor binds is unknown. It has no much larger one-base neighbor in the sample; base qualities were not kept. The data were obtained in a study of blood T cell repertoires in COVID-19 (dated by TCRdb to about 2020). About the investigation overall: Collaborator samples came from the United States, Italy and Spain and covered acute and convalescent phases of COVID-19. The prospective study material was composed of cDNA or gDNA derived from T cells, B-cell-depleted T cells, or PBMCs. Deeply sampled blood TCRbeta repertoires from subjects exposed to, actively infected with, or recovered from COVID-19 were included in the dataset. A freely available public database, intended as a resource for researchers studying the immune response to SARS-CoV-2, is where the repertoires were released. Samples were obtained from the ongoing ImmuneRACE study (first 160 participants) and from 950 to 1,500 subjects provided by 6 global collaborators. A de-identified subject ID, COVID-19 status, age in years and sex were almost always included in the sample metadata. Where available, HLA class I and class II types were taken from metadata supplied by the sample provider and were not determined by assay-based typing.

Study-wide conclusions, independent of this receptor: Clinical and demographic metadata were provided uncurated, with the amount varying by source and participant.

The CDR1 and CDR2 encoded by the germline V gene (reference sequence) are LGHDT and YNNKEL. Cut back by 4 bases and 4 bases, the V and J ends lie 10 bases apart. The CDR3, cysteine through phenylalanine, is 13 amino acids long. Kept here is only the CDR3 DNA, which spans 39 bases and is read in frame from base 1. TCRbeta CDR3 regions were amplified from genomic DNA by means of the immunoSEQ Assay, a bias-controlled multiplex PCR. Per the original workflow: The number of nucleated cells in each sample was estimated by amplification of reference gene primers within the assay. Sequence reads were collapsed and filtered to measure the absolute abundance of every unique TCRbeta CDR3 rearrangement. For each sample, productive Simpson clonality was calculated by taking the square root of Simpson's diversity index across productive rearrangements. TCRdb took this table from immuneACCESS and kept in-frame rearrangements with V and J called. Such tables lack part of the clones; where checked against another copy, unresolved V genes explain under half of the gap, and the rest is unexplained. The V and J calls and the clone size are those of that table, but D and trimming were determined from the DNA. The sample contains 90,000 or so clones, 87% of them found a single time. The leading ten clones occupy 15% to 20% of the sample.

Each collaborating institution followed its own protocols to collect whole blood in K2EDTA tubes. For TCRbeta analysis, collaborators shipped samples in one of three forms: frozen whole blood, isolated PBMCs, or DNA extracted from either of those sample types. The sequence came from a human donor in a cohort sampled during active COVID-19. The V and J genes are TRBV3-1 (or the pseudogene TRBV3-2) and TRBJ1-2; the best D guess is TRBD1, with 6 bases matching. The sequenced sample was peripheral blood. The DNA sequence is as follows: TGTGCCAGCAGCCGGACAGCTTCCTATGGCTACACCTTC. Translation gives CASSRTASYGYTF.